This TCR beta chain is drawn from a study of cytomegalovirus exposure and HLA in healthy donors. Notes on the study in general: A further, later analysis showed that HLA-associated TCR beta chains (compared with equally common others) were more clonally expanded. The study labeled 150 to 200 TCR beta chains cytomegalovirus-associated. Most TCR sequences showed up rarely, but some public TCRs showed up in many donors. Later on, an analysis tied 15,000 to 20,000 TCR beta sequences to HLA alleles at 0.05 false discovery rate.

The CDR3 is made up of 15 amino acids. The V segment lost 6 bases and the J segment 2 bases; nucleotides outside the gene matches: 7. CDR1 and CDR2 from the germline V gene are SNHLY and FYNNEI. The PCR employed 60 Vbeta primers together with 13 Jbeta primers. Assay: immunoSEQ multiplex PCR; the TCRdb copy retains only in-frame clones and omits some. This table has 180,000 or so clones, 75% to 85% appearing once. Notes on this clone: Its antigen is not identified.

Sequences were obtained from PBMCs. V and J are TRBV2 and TRBJ2-7, with 10 bases identical to TRBD2. The receptor was isolated from a woman in her thirties in good health and CMV-seropositive. CDR3 bases: TGTGCCAGCAGACCTACAGCGGGGGGGCCCTACGAGCAGTACTTC. Translated: CASRPTAGGPYEQYF.